The 14 T cell receptor beta chains reported below all come from one sample, sequenced in a study of blood T cells in healthy people across ages. The authors ran a second PCR of 7 to 11 cycles using a sample-barcoded 5' primer and a J-beta primer mix. TCRdb reprocessed the 5' RACE reads via MiXCR and lists one record per CDR3 protein. The sample lists about 1.7 million distinct CDR3 sequences, approximately 30% seen once, with around 7.7% in the top ten. Material for sequencing was blood. The source is a woman aged 25 to 39 in good health.

In its sample, this clonotype was seen many times. V and J are TRBV20-1 and TRBJ1-2; tentative D call: TRBD1 (5 bases). V gave up 4 bases and J gave up 5 bases, with 17 bases separating them. Per germline, CDR1 DFQATT and CDR2 SNEGSKA (reference sequence). The CDR3 spans 14 residues. The chain's CDR3 is CSATGQQRGYGYTF. The CDR3 DNA reads TGCAGTGCTACCGGGCAACAGAGGGGTTATGGCTACACCTTC.

The table lists this clonotype with a few counts. The CDR3 loop is CASSFATKETQYF. CDR3 bases: TGTGCCAGCAGTTTTGCTACAAAAGAGACCCAGTACTTC. V and J are TRBV2 and TRBJ2-5, with no clear D. Trimming took 5 bases from V and 3 from J, leaving 10 bases between them. Germline V lookup: CDR1 SNHLY, CDR2 FYNNEI. The CDR3 covers 13 residues.

The J gene is TRBJ2-2, the V gene TRBV5-4, with a weak D call TRBD1 (6 bases). Germline assignment: CDR1 SGHNT and CDR2 YYREEE (reference sequence). The CDR3 loop spans 14 amino acids. The V end lost 3 bases, the J end lost 1 base, and 7 bases lay between the germline ends. The chain's CDR3 is CASSWGQNTGELFF. As DNA, the CDR3 is TGTGCCAGCAGCTGGGGGCAGAACACCGGGGAGCTGTTTTTT.

As regards this clonotype: The junction departs from germline at one end; a sequencing error may be responsible. The J gene is TRBJ1-6, the V gene TRBV2, with D hard to call. This CDR3 is 13 amino acids long. The germline V gene encodes CDR1 SNHLY and CDR2 FYNNEI. This CDR3 is CAIQMEGNSPPHF. The CDR3 DNA sequence: TGTGCCATCCAGATGGAGGGAAATTCACCCCCCCACTTT. The complete variable domain, with remaining parts taken from reference TRBV2 and TRBJ1-6, reads EPEVTQTPSHQVTQMGQEVILRCVPISNHLYFYWYRQILGQKVEFLVSFYNNEISEKSEIFDDQFSVERPDGSNFTLKIRSTKLEDSAMYFCAIQMEGNSPPHFGNGTRLTVT.

This clonotype occurred a few times. The chain links TRBV7-6 to TRBJ2-7; no firm D call. The CDR3 covers 15 residues. CDR1 is SGHVS and CDR2 is FNYEAQ in the germline V gene. V lost 0 bases, J lost 6 bases, and 15 bases lay in between. CDR3 amino acids: CASSLAGIKGPEQYF. CDR3 nucleotide sequence: TGTGCCAGCAGCTTAGCTGGGATCAAGGGCCCCGAGCAGTACTTC. The full variable domain, completed using reference TRBV7-6 and TRBJ2-7, is GAGVSQSPRYKVTKRGQDVALRCDPISGHVSLYWYRQALGQGPEFLTYFNYEAQQDKSGLPNDRFSAERPEGSISTLTIQRTEQRDSAMYRCASSLAGIKGPEQYFGPGTRLTVT.

This clonotype was counted at least ten times. The chain's CDR3 is CAISEGGTLSYEQYF. DNA of the CDR3: TGTGCCATCAGTGAAGGAGGAACCCTCTCCTACGAGCAGTACTTC. The chain links TRBV10-3 to TRBJ2-7; possible D gene TRBD2, 5 bases. CDR1 and CDR2 from the germline V gene are ENHRY and SYGVKD. V gave up 3 bases and J gave up 0 bases, with 12 bases separating them. The CDR3 runs to 15 residues.

This chain links TRBV5-5 with TRBJ1-5; the match to TRBD1 covers 7 bases. CDR1 and CDR2 from the germline V gene are SGHKS and YYEKEE (reference sequence). The CDR3 covers 13 residues. Unmatched junction bases numbered 4, after V lost 4 bases and J lost 6 bases. The CDR3 reads CASSATGIQPQHF. In nucleotides, the CDR3 is TGTGCCAGCAGCGCGACAGGGATTCAGCCCCAGCATTTT. The entire variable domain, with the rest obtained from reference TRBV5-5 and TRBJ1-5, is as follows: DAGVTQSPTHLIKTRGQQVTLRCSPISGHKSVSWYQQVLGQGPQFIFQYYEKEERGRGNFPDRFSARQFPNYSSELNVNALLLGDSALYLCASSATGIQPQHFGDGTRLSIL.

This clonotype came up many times. The genes are TRBV29-1 and TRBJ2-1; 9 bases align to TRBD1. The J segment lost 7 bases and the V segment lost 4 bases, leaving 11 bases of the junction unmatched. The length of the CDR3 is 15 residues. Germline V lookup: CDR1 SQVTM, CDR2 ANQGSEA. The CDR3 spells CSVVEPGQGPNEQFF. CDR3 bases: TGCAGCGTTGTGGAGCCGGGACAGGGTCCAAATGAGCAGTTCTTC.

At least ten counts were recorded for this clonotype. V usage is TRBV12-3 or TRBV12-4 and J usage is TRBJ1-1; 9 bases agree with TRBD1. This CDR3 is built from 15 residues. V was pared by 5 bases and J by 1 base, with 5 bases of the junction left unmatched. The CDR3 coding sequence is TGTGCCAGCAGTCGCCCGGGACAGGGGAACACTGAAGCTTTCTTT. Translated: CASSRPGQGNTEAFF.

This chain uses TRBV28 with TRBJ1-1, with 8 bases that match TRBD1. The CDR3 has 16 amino acids. With V trimmed by 5 bases and J by 3 bases, 11 bases remained unmatched. Germline lookup yields CDR1 MDHEN and CDR2 SYDVKM. This CDR3 is CASSDTPGQGDTEAFF. Here the CDR3 DNA reads TGTGCCAGCAGTGATACCCCTGGACAGGGAGACACTGAAGCTTTCTTT. The full variable domain, its missing parts supplied by reference TRBV28 and TRBJ1-1, is DVKVTQSSRYLVKRTGEKVFLECVQDMDHENMFWYRQDPGLGLRLIYFSYDVKMKEKGDIPEGYSVSREKKERFSLILESASTNQTSMYLCASSDTPGQGDTEAFFGQGTRLTVV.

This clonotype occurred a few times. The chain links TRBV11-2 to TRBJ2-7; D may be TRBD1 (6 bases). The germline CDR1 and CDR2 sequences are SGHAT and FQNNGV. Trimming cost V 5 bases and J 4 bases, with 18 bases left between them. CDR3 length equals 15 residues. The CDR3 loop reads CASSPMGALGYEQYF. As DNA, the CDR3 is TGTGCCAGCAGCCCCATGGGGGCCTTGGGGTACGAGCAGTACTTC.

This chain joins TRBV9 and TRBJ2-5; 11 bases align to TRBD2. Unmatched junction bases numbered 13, after V lost 4 bases and J lost 5 bases. The CDR3 runs 17 residues. Per germline, CDR1 SGDLS and CDR2 YYNGEE. CDR3 protein: CASSPRPLAGGIETQYF. CDR3 coding DNA: TGTGCCAGCAGCCCGCGACCCCTAGCGGGGGGCATTGAGACCCAGTACTTC.

The chain uses TRBV9 and TRBJ1-1, with a possible D match to TRBD1 (5 bases). Germline values: CDR1 SGDLS, CDR2 YYNGEE. V gave up 3 bases and J gave up 4 bases, with 13 bases separating them. CDR3 size: 14 residues. CDR3 nucleotide sequence: TGTGCCAGCAGCGCGGGACCTCGGGGCACTGAAGCTTTCTTT. It is translated as CASSAGPRGTEAFF.

There are a few counts of this clonotype. The chain is built from TRBV7-2 and TRBJ2-3; the D gene is possibly TRBD1 (6 bases). Trimming stripped 2 bases from V and 7 bases from J, with 10 bases between. The CDR3 totals 13 residues. Germline loops: CDR1 SGHTA, CDR2 FQGNSA. CDR3 DNA sequence: TGTGCCAGCAGCTTAAAAGGGGGTTATACGCAGTATTTT. It yields the protein CASSLKGGYTQYF. The full variable domain, with the rest looked up from reference TRBV7-2 and TRBJ2-3, is GAGVSQSPSNKVTEKGKDVELRCDPISGHTALYWYRQSLGQGLEFLIYFQGNSAPDKSGLPSDRFSAERTGGSVSTLTIQRTQQEDSAVYLCASSLKGGYTQYFGPGTRLTVL.